This TCR beta chain was retrieved from a study of blood T cell repertoires in COVID-19. On the study more broadly: Spain, Italy and the United States supplied samples that represented acute and convalescent COVID-19.

Authors' data handling: The assay estimated nucleated cells by amplifying reference gene primers. Clones were read by immunoSEQ multiplex PCR, and TCRdb kept only the in-frame ones, dropping some. From that table come the V and J calls and clone size; the DNA was used to work out D and trimming. In the table there are about 200,000 clones, less than 90% of which are singletons. CDR3 length equals 13 residues. Losses at the gene ends were 8 bases for V and 3 bases for J; bases not matched to a gene: 0. Germline loops: CDR1 MGHRA, CDR2 YSYEKL. The V gene is TRBV4-1, the J gene TRBJ1-4, with 10 bases that match TRBD1. The material sequenced was peripheral blood. This clonotype originated in a woman between 65 and 79 years old with acute or convalescent COVID-19. The CDR3, as DNA: TGCGCCAGCGGGACAGGGGCTAATGAAAAACTGTTTTTT. Protein product: CASGTGANEKLFF.